The 8 T cell receptor beta chains presented below share a single source sample, sequenced in a study of cytomegalovirus exposure and HLA in healthy donors. PCR was performed using 60 Vbeta and 13 Jbeta primers. Repertoires were generated with immunoSEQ multiplex PCR, while TCRdb's copy carries only in-frame clones and drops some. The sample lists 100,000 to 120,000 clones, roughly 80% occurring once. The sequenced sample was PBMCs. The source is a woman aged 40 to 50 in good health and CMV-seropositive.

The rearrangement uses TRBV2 and TRBJ1-2; D unresolved. CDR3 length: 12 residues. Germline values: CDR1 SNHLY, CDR2 FYNNEI. V lost 1 base to trimming and J lost 7 bases, with 7 bases between them. The CDR3 DNA reads TGTGCCAGCAGTGAAGTGGAGGGTGGCTACACCTTC. This translates into CASSEVEGGYTF.

The chain couples TRBV19 to TRBJ2-5; D is possibly TRBD1 (6 bases). The germline gives CDR1 LNHDA, CDR2 SQIVND (reference sequence). The CDR3 runs 14 residues. V shed 1 base and J shed 1 base, with 7 bases lying between them. The CDR3 DNA reads TGTGCCAGTAGTATAGGGGGGCTCCAAGAGACCCAGTACTTC. Translated: CASSIGGLQETQYF.

The V call is TRBV5-1, the J call TRBJ1-1; 7 bases fit TRBD1. Germline CDR1 is SGHRS and CDR2 is YFSETQ. V shed 0 bases and J 4 bases; nucleotides not matched to a gene: 3. The CDR3 contains 14 residues. The CDR3 spells CASSLVQGSTEAFF. The DNA of the CDR3 is TGCGCCAGCAGCTTGGTACAGGGGTCCACTGAAGCTTTCTTT.

V and J are TRBV5-6 and TRBJ2-3; 12 bases fit TRBD2. Per germline, CDR1 SGHDT and CDR2 YYEEEE. The CDR3 totals 16 residues. With 4 bases clipped from V and 5 bases from J, the junction kept 8 bases outside the gene matches. CDR3 residues: CASSIGLAGIVDTQYF. The DNA of the CDR3 is TGTGCCAGCAGCATAGGACTAGCGGGAATTGTAGATACGCAGTATTTT.

The count of this clone is one. This rearrangement joins TRBV2 to TRBJ2-3; 11 nucleotides agree with TRBD2. The CDR3 consists of 14 residues. V lost 7 bases and J lost 6; bases outside the gene matches: 6. Per the germline V gene, CDR1 is SNHLY and CDR2 is FYNNEI. CDR3 nucleotides: TGTGCCAGCAACCTAGCGGGAGGTATTGATACGCAGTATTTT. Translated, it gives CASNLAGGIDTQYF. The full variable domain, in which reference TRBV2 and TRBJ2-3 provide the parts outside the CDR3, is EPEVTQTPSHQVTQMGQEVILRCVPISNHLYFYWYRQILGQKVEFLVSFYNNEISEKSEIFDDQFSVERPDGSNFTLKIRSTKLEDSAMYFCASNLAGGIDTQYFGPGTRLTVL.

This clone was detected only a few times. CDR3 sequence (DNA): TGTGCCAGCAGCCTGACTAGCGGGAGCATAAACGAGCAGTACTTC. Translating gives CASSLTSGSINEQYF. V and J are TRBV11-2 and TRBJ2-7, with TRBD2 identical over 12 bases. The CDR3 has 15 residues. The germline V gene has CDR1 SGHAT and CDR2 FQNNGV. J gave up 5 bases and V 5 bases, and 7 bases lay outside the gene matches.

The chain has TRBV5-5 and TRBJ1-6; D is possibly TRBD1 (5 bases). Germline V gene sequence: CDR1 SGHKS, CDR2 YYEKEE (reference sequence). V was cut by 3 bases and J by 7 bases, with 5 bases left in between. The CDR3 is 12 amino acids. CDR3 in amino acids: CASSYRNSPLHF. The CDR3 nucleotides are TGTGCCAGCAGCTACAGGAATTCACCCCTCCACTTT.

This clone showed up just once. The genes are TRBV28 and TRBJ2-7; 10 bases agree with TRBD1. Germline V gene data show CDR1 as MDHEN and CDR2 as SYDVKM. Trimming removed 4 bases from V and 3 bases from J; junction bases left unmatched: 9. The CDR3 has 16 amino acids. The DNA for the CDR3 is TGTGCCAGCAGTTCCCCAGAACGGGACAGGGGCTACGAGCAGTACTTC. It is translated as CASSSPERDRGYEQYF.